Below are 10 T cell receptor beta chains sequenced from a single sample in a study of T cells after yellow fever vaccination. TCRdb re-called the 5' RACE reads through MiXCR, storing one row per CDR3 protein. Of over 300,000 distinct CDR3 sequences listed, around 3.6% were seen once; the top ten hold roughly a quarter. Material: PBMCs, obtained on the day of the yellow fever booster vaccination. These receptors were obtained from a man younger than 35 who received the YFV17D yellow fever vaccine.

This clonotype occurred many times. The V call is TRBV5-1, the J call TRBJ2-3; 7 nucleotides match TRBD1. J was trimmed by 4 bases and V by 4 bases; bases with no gene match: 12. The CDR3 covers 16 residues. Germline V gene lookup returns CDR1 SGHRS and CDR2 YFSETQ. The CDR3 DNA reads TGCGCCAGCAGCCTGGACAGGCTGGATAATGCAGATACGCAGTATTTT. Protein: CASSLDRLDNADTQYF. Full variable domain (rest looked up from reference TRBV5-1 and TRBJ2-3): KAGVTQTPRYLIKTRGQQVTLSCSPISGHRSVSWYQQTPGQGLQFLFEYFSETQRNKGNFPGRFSGRQFSNSRSEMNVSTLELGDSALYLCASSLDRLDNADTQYFGPGTRLTVL.

The chain is built from TRBV29-1 and TRBJ1-1, with TRBD1 matching over 7 bases. Germline V CDR1 and CDR2: SQVTM, ANQGSEA. The V and J ends lost 0 bases and 1 base, in that order; junction bases with no gene match: 8. The CDR3 runs to 16 residues. CDR3 DNA: TGCAGCGTTGAAGATCCAAAACAGGGGTCGAACACTGAAGCTTTCTTT. Its translation is CSVEDPKQGSNTEAFF.

This clonotype was seen repeatedly, ten times or more. The chain recombines TRBV6-2 or TRBV6-3 with TRBJ2-1, with TRBD2 matching over 11 bases. The length of the CDR3 is 14 residues. CDR1 MNHEY and CDR2 SVGEGT come from the germline V gene. Trimming took 5 bases from V and 15 from J; bases not matched to a gene: 12. The DNA for the CDR3 is TGTGCCAGCAGTCTTAGCGGGGGGGCCGAGAATTGGTTCTTC. Translation: CASSLSGGAENWFF.

This clonotype was detected many times. J is TRBJ2-5 and V is TRBV4-2; D call uncertain. The CDR3 spans 12 residues. V shed 0 bases and J shed 7 bases, with 6 bases lying between them. CDR1 is LGHNA, CDR2 YNFKEQ, per germline. The CDR3 coding sequence is TGTGCCAGCAGCCAAGATGGGCGGACCCAGTACTTC. It specifies CASSQDGRTQYF.

This clonotype was seen at least ten times. The chain recombines TRBV4-1 with TRBJ2-3; D is ambiguous. The CDR3 runs 16 residues. CDR1 is MGHRA and CDR2 is YSYEKL in the germline V gene. Trimming stripped 2 bases from V and 4 bases from J, with 16 bases between. The CDR3 coding sequence is TGCGCCAGCAGCCAAAGCCCACCGGTCAGTCCAGATACGCAGTATTTT. It codes for CASSQSPPVSPDTQYF.

This clonotype was counted at least ten times. The chain combines TRBV4-2 with TRBJ1-1, with 10 bases that match TRBD1. The CDR3 is made up of 15 amino acids. V was pared by 3 bases and J by 4 bases, with 5 bases of the junction left unmatched. In germline, CDR1 is LGHNA, CDR2 YNFKEQ. The CDR3 here is CASSHNRDRGTEAFF. CDR3 DNA: TGTGCCAGCAGCCATAACCGGGACAGGGGCACTGAAGCTTTCTTT.

The rearrangement links TRBV3-1 to TRBJ2-7, with 7 positions matching TRBD1. CDR1 is LGHDT and CDR2 is YNNKEL in the germline V gene (reference sequence). The CDR3 loop spans 16 amino acids. V lost 3 bases to trimming and J lost 4 bases; unmatched junction nucleotides: 12. CDR3 sequence reads: CASSHRSPTGTYEQYF. CDR3 DNA: TGTGCCAGCAGCCACAGATCACCGACAGGGACATACGAGCAGTACTTC.

This clonotype appeared many times. The CDR3 region has the DNA TGTGCCAGCAGCCGGGGACACTTCTATGGCTACACCTTC. This translates into CASSRGHFYGYTF. The V gene is TRBV7-2, the J gene TRBJ1-2, with a weak D call TRBD1 (6 bases). Trimming shortened V by 5 bases and J by 4 bases, and 11 bases separated the two germline ends. Germline CDR1 and CDR2: SGHTA and FQGNSA. The CDR3 spans 13 residues. The whole variable domain, filled in from reference TRBV7-2 and TRBJ1-2, reads GAGVSQSPSNKVTEKGKDVELRCDPISGHTALYWYRQSLGQGLEFLIYFQGNSAPDKSGLPSDRFSAERTGGSVSTLTIQRTQQEDSAVYLCASSRGHFYGYTFGSGTRLTVV.

This clonotype was recorded a few times. This chain joins TRBV25-1 and TRBJ1-3; no clear D. Germline V gene data show CDR1 as MGHDK and CDR2 as SYGVNS. This CDR3 has 14 amino acids. Trimming pared 3 bases from V and 7 bases from J, leaving 13 bases between. The CDR3 loop is CASSDPWDRNTIYF. CDR3 bases: TGTGCCAGCAGTGACCCCTGGGATCGGAACACCATATATTTT.

This chain joins TRBV25-1 and TRBJ2-7; D ambiguous. Germline V gene data show CDR1 as MGHDK and CDR2 as SYGVNS. Between the trimmed V and J ends, which lost 3 bases and 2 bases, there was a span of 2 bases. The CDR3 consists of 11 residues. CDR3 sequence: CASSDAYEQYV. The CDR3 DNA reads as TGTGCCAGCAGTGATGCCTACGAGCAGTACGTC.